The 15 T cell receptor beta chains in this list originate from one sample, sequenced in a study of blood T cell repertoires in COVID-19. The protocol was immunoSEQ multiplex PCR, while the TCRdb copy is restricted to in-frame clones and leaves out a portion. This table holds fewer than 80,000 clones, around 80% found once. The sample consisted of peripheral blood. All receptors come from a man aged 50 to 59 with COVID-19, enrolled during active disease.

This clone was seen a handful of times. This chain joins TRBV7-3 and TRBJ2-2; 7 positions agree with TRBD1. The germline V gene has CDR1 SGHTA and CDR2 FQGTGA. This CDR3 contains 15 residues. V shed 5 bases, J shed 1 base, and the junction held 4 bases outside the gene matches. The CDR3 DNA reads as TGTGCCAGCAGCCCCGGGACAGTGAACACCGGGGAGCTGTTTTTT. Encoded protein: CASSPGTVNTGELFF.

The gene calls are TRBV5-1 and TRBJ1-2, with TRBD1 matching over 12 bases. This CDR3 is 15 amino acids long. CDR1 and CDR2 (germline): SGHRS, YFSETQ. With 0 bases clipped from V and 4 bases from J, the junction kept 1 base outside the gene matches. The CDR3 region has the DNA TGCGCCAGCAGCTTGGAGGGACAGGGGGCCTATGGCTACACCTTC. Its protein product is CASSLEGQGAYGYTF. The full variable domain, in which reference TRBV5-1 and TRBJ1-2 provide the parts outside the CDR3, is KAGVTQTPRYLIKTRGQQVTLSCSPISGHRSVSWYQQTPGQGLQFLFEYFSETQRNKGNFPGRFSGRQFSNSRSEMNVSTLELGDSALYLCASSLEGQGAYGYTFGSGTRLTVV.

A single count supports this clone. The V gene is TRBV30, the J gene TRBJ1-6, with TRBD1 matching 9 bases. This CDR3 is 15 amino acids long. Germline loops: CDR1 GTSNPN, CDR2 SVGIG (reference sequence). V lost 0 bases to trimming and J lost 7 bases; unmatched junction nucleotides: 4. This CDR3 is CAWSVLTGGNSPLHF. The CDR3 DNA is TGTGCCTGGAGTGTATTGACAGGGGGGAATTCACCCCTCCACTTT.

Comment on this clone: The sample contains more than one DNA sequence encoding this CDR3. This chain links TRBV12-5 with TRBJ2-7; D call uncertain. The CDR3 has 11 amino acids. Germline CDR1 is LGHNT and CDR2 is FRNRAP. Trimming stripped 0 bases from V and 7 bases from J, with 4 bases between. The CDR3 DNA sequence: TGTGCTAGTGGTTTGGTGAGAGAGCAGTACTTC. Translating it yields CASGLVREQYF.

V gene TRBV30 combines with J gene TRBJ2-3, with TRBD1 matching 9 bases. Germline V gene sequence: CDR1 GTSNPN, CDR2 SVGIG (reference sequence). Losses at the gene ends were 2 bases for V and 4 bases for J; bases not matched to a gene: 7. CDR3 length equals 15 residues. The CDR3 loop reads CAWSILRDRADTQYF. CDR3 sequence (DNA): TGTGCCTGGAGTATCCTACGGGACAGGGCAGATACGCAGTATTTT.

This clone was recorded only once. This chain connects TRBV19 to TRBJ2-7, with D maybe TRBD2 (5 bases). Germline V gives CDR1 LNHDA, CDR2 SQIVND (reference sequence). Trimming stripped 0 bases from V and 3 bases from J, with 15 bases between. The CDR3 loop spans 16 amino acids. CDR3 nucleotide sequence: TGTGCCAGTAGTATAGATCTATCCACGGGGTTCTACGAGCAGTACTTC. It yields the protein CASSIDLSTGFYEQYF.

A single count supports this clone. The chain recombines TRBV5-1 with TRBJ2-7; weak D call: TRBD1 (6 bases). CDR3 size: 13 residues. In germline, CDR1 is SGHRS, CDR2 YFSETQ. Trimming cost V 2 bases and J 2 bases, with 8 bases left between them. CDR3 in amino acids: CASSFTGTYEQYF. In DNA, the CDR3 is TGCGCCAGCAGCTTTACAGGGACCTACGAGCAGTACTTC.

This chain connects TRBV12-3 or TRBV12-4 to TRBJ2-1; 7 bases map to TRBD1. J was trimmed by 10 bases and V by 6 bases; bases with no gene match: 6. The CDR3 totals 12 residues. Written as DNA, the CDR3 is TGTGCCAGCAGACCGGGACAGCGAGAGCAGTTCTTC. Amino acid sequence: CASRPGQREQFF.

This clone was detected only once. This rearrangement joins TRBV7-9 to TRBJ2-1, with 12 bases aligning to TRBD1. CDR1 is SEHNR, CDR2 FQNEAQ, per germline (reference sequence). After removal of 5 bases from V and 5 bases from J, the junction contained 7 bases not matched to a gene. This CDR3 has 16 residues. CDR3 region: CASSLPRDRGHNEQFF. DNA of the CDR3: TGTGCCAGCAGCCTCCCCCGGGACAGGGGGCACAATGAGCAGTTCTTC.

The chain carries TRBV24-1 and TRBJ2-1; D may be TRBD2 (5 bases). The CDR3 sequence is 12 residues long. Germline CDR1 and CDR2: KGHDR and SFDVKD. Trimming took 8 bases from V and 3 from J, leaving 7 bases between them. CDR3 bases: TGTGCCACCACCCGGGACTACAATGAGCAGTTCTTC. Translation: CATTRDYNEQFF.

This clone was detected only a few times. The chain combines TRBV19 with TRBJ2-3, with D unresolved. V was clipped by 8 bases and J by 4 bases, with 13 bases between them. Germline V gene data show CDR1 as LNHDA and CDR2 as SQIVND (reference sequence). The CDR3 extends over 13 amino acids. CDR3 residues: CASQDSYPDTQYF. CDR3 nucleotide sequence: TGTGCCAGTCAGGATTCTTATCCAGATACGCAGTATTTT.

The rearrangement uses TRBV5-1 and TRBJ1-1; 9 bases fit TRBD1. The CDR3 covers 15 residues. V was pared by 4 bases and J by 1 base, with 5 bases of the junction left unmatched. Per the germline V gene, CDR1 is SGHRS and CDR2 is YFSETQ. The CDR3 reads CASSEQGAGNTEAFF. CDR3 nucleotides: TGCGCCAGCAGCGAACAGGGGGCAGGGAACACTGAAGCTTTCTTT.

This chain connects TRBV6-2 or TRBV6-3 to TRBJ1-5; TRBD1 aligns across 8 bases. CDR1 is MNHEY and CDR2 is SVGEGT in the germline V gene. V gave up 2 bases and J gave up 7 bases; unmatched junction bases: 7. The CDR3 consists of 15 residues. CDR3 sequence: CASSYAAGGVQPQHF. For the CDR3, the DNA is TGTGCCAGCAGTTACGCGGCAGGGGGCGTCCAGCCCCAGCATTTT.

The genes are TRBV5-5 and TRBJ1-2, with no clear D. CDR1 is SGHKS, CDR2 YYEKEE, per germline (reference sequence). Trimming left V 6 bases short and J 2 bases short, with 11 bases between. The CDR3 covers 13 residues. This CDR3 is CASTRYLNYGYTF. The CDR3 coding sequence is TGTGCCAGCACAAGATACCTAAACTATGGCTACACCTTC.

The V and J genes are TRBV18 and TRBJ2-3; D is perhaps TRBD2 (5 bases). Germline assignment: CDR1 KGHSH and CDR2 LQKENI. V dropped 3 bases and J dropped 3 bases, with 10 bases sitting between them. CDR3 size: 14 residues. CDR3: CASSPPGLTDTQYF. The CDR3 DNA reads TGTGCCAGCTCACCGCCAGGACTTACAGATACGCAGTATTTT.